The present TCR beta chain was sequenced within a study of T cells after yellow fever vaccination. Study-wide findings and caveats: A small share of clonotypes appeared in both CD4 and CD8 compartments. Compared with primary, the secondary response was weaker and peaked at day 5, not 15. Booster sampling recovered most clones from primary vaccination (roughly 97% CD4, just over 85% CD8).

This clonotype occurred a few times. Its cognate antigen is unknown. TCRdb independently ran MiXCR on the 5' RACE reads; one entry per CDR3 protein. In the table there are over 300,000 distinct CDR3 sequences, 3% to 4.5% of which are singletons. CDR1 and CDR2 from the germline V gene are SGHVS and FQNEAQ. Deletions cut 2 bases from V and 5 bases from J, with 10 bases between. The CDR3 totals 14 residues. The input for sequencing was PBMCs, taken on the day of the yellow fever booster vaccination. The TCR sequence derives from a man aged 18 to 29 who received the YFV17D yellow fever vaccine. V and J are TRBV7-8 and TRBJ2-4; no reliable D call. CDR3 nucleotide sequence: TGTGCCAGCAGCTTATCAACCCACGAAAACATTCAGTACTTC. Amino acid sequence: CASSLSTHENIQYF.